These 31 T cell receptor beta chains share one sample of origin, sequenced in a study of cytomegalovirus exposure and HLA in healthy donors (dated by TCRdb to 2015 to 2018). The library was generated by the immunoSEQ multiplex PCR assay. For the multiplex PCR, a mixture combining 60 forward primers for TCR Vbeta segments and 13 reverse primers for TCR Jbeta segments was used. Entries here come from immuneACCESS through TCRdb and include only in-frame sequences with V and J called. Some clones fail to appear in such tables; in the studies checked, an unresolved V gene covers under half of the shortfall, and the cause of the remainder is unknown. The sample table records 110,000 to 150,000 clones; 79% of these occur just once. The top ten hold more than 0.95% of the sample. Sequencing was carried out using PBMCs. These receptor sequences come from a man aged 18-30 years in good health and CMV-seronegative.

This clone was seen more than once but under ten times. The V gene is TRBV4-3, the J gene TRBJ2-7; D possibly corresponds to TRBD1 (6 bases). The CDR3 runs 15 residues. Germline CDR1 is LGHNA and CDR2 is YSLEER. V was pared by 1 base and J by 1 base, with 11 bases between. The CDR3 DNA is TGCGCCAGCAGCCAAGGACAGGCGGGTTCCTACGAGCAGTACTTC. It encodes CASSQGQAGSYEQYF.

The chain uses TRBV11-2 and TRBJ2-4; D unclear. Trimming removed 1 base at V and 7 bases at J, with 11 bases between. Germline-derived CDR1 and CDR2 are SGHAT and FQNNGV. This CDR3 spans 14 amino acids. Written as DNA, the CDR3 is TGTGCCAGCAGCTTAGTGAGAGGAGTGAACATTCAGTACTTC. This codes for CASSLVRGVNIQYF.

The V gene is TRBV30, the J gene TRBJ2-3; 8 bases agree with TRBD1. Germline CDR1 reads GTSNPN; CDR2 reads SVGIG (reference sequence). The CDR3 has 15 amino acids. With 1 base clipped from V and 2 bases from J, the junction kept 5 bases outside the gene matches. The CDR3 reads CAWSGGTGVTDTQYF. The CDR3 DNA reads TGTGCCTGGAGTGGTGGGACAGGAGTCACAGATACGCAGTATTTT.

This clone was observed a few times. The genes are TRBV13 and TRBJ1-4; perhaps TRBD1 as D (5 bases). V was pared by 5 bases and J by 4 bases, with 11 bases between. The CDR3 totals 14 residues. Germline lookup yields CDR1 PRHDT and CDR2 FYEKMQ (reference sequence). CDR3 protein: CASSQKGNNEKLFF. As DNA, the CDR3 is TGTGCCAGCAGCCAAAAGGGGAATAATGAAAAACTGTTTTTT.

The gene calls are TRBV29-1 and TRBJ1-1; D is unresolved. This CDR3 is built from 15 residues. CDR1 is SQVTM and CDR2 is ANQGSEA in the germline V gene. Trimming shortened V by 5 bases and J by 1 base, and 17 bases separated the two germline ends. The CDR3 sequence is CSVTASRVKNTEAFF. The CDR3 DNA reads as TGCAGCGTTACCGCTTCGAGGGTGAAGAACACTGAAGCTTTCTTT.

The chain joins TRBV7-9 to TRBJ2-3; TRBD2 agrees at 8 bases. This CDR3 comprises 15 residues. Per germline, CDR1 SEHNR and CDR2 FQNEAQ (reference sequence). Trimming cost V 6 bases and J 3 bases; bases outside gene matches: 8. The CDR3 region has the DNA TGTGCCAGCAGGACGGGGGGGGCAAGGACAGATACGCAGTATTTT. Amino acid sequence: CASRTGGARTDTQYF. Complete variable domain (other parts from reference TRBV7-9 and TRBJ2-3): DTGVSQNPRHKITKRGQNVTFRCDPISEHNRLYWYRQTLGQGPEFLTYFQNEAQLEKSRLLSDRFSAERPKGSFSTLEIQRTEQGDSAMYLCASRTGGARTDTQYFGPGTRLTVL.

This sequence joins TRBV5-5 and TRBJ1-4; 7 positions match TRBD1. The germline V gene encodes CDR1 SGHKS and CDR2 YYEKEE (reference sequence). The J segment lost 3 bases and the V segment lost 3 bases, leaving 5 bases of the junction unmatched. The CDR3 contains 15 residues. The DNA for the CDR3 is TGTGCCAGCAGCTCTCTGGGACAGCCTAATGAAAAACTGTTTTTT. It translates to CASSSLGQPNEKLFF.

With respect to this clone: The sample has other DNA sequences that encode this CDR3 too. The chain couples TRBV7-8 to TRBJ2-6, with 9 bases aligning to TRBD1. V lost 3 bases and J lost 0; bases outside the gene matches: 3. Looked up from germline, CDR1 is SGHVS and CDR2 is FQNEAQ. The CDR3 extends over 17 amino acids. The CDR3 protein is CASSLDRGPSGANVLTF. CDR3 sequence (DNA): TGTGCCAGCAGCTTGGACAGGGGTCCCTCTGGGGCCAACGTCCTGACTTTC.

The chain is built from TRBV5-4 and TRBJ2-3; TRBD2 aligns across 9 bases. V was pared by 0 bases and J by 2 bases, with 4 bases of the junction left unmatched. The CDR3 spans 16 residues. CDR1 and CDR2 (germline): SGHNT, YYREEE (reference sequence). CDR3 residues: CASSLARGGPTDTQYF. The DNA for the CDR3 is TGTGCCAGCAGCTTGGCGCGGGGGGGGCCCACAGATACGCAGTATTTT.

The chain recombines TRBV11-2 with TRBJ2-7, with D perhaps TRBD1 (5 bases). The V gene lost 2 bases and the J gene lost 6 bases, with 14 bases spanning the gap. From germline, CDR1 is SGHAT and CDR2 FQNNGV. This CDR3 spans 14 amino acids. The CDR3 protein is CASSLSFPGSEQYF. CDR3 coding DNA: TGTGCCAGCAGCTTATCCTTCCCAGGGTCCGAGCAGTACTTC. The whole variable domain, filled in from reference TRBV11-2 and TRBJ2-7, reads EAGVAQSPRYKIIEKRQSVAFWCNPISGHATLYWYQQILGQGPKLLIQFQNNGVVDDSQLPKDRFSAERLKGVDSTLKIQPAKLEDSAVYLCASSLSFPGSEQYFGPGTRLTVT.

On this clone: An end of the junction does not agree with germline; a read error may underlie this. This sequence joins TRBV7-7 and TRBJ2-3, with D possibly matching TRBD2 (6 bases). Germline V lookup: CDR1 SSHAT, CDR2 FNYEAQ (reference sequence). This CDR3 region has 13 residues. CDR3 coding DNA: TGTGCTAGCAGCCCCCCGGGGGCAGATACGCAGTATTTT. It encodes CASSPPGADTQYF.

The V and J genes are TRBV18 and TRBJ2-3, with TRBD1 identical over 7 bases. CDR3 length: 14 residues. J gave up 5 bases and V 1 base, and 3 bases lay outside the gene matches. Germline CDR1 reads KGHSH; CDR2 reads LQKENI. DNA of the CDR3: TGTGCCAGCTCACCACGAGACAGGGAAGATACGCAGTATTTT. Its translation: CASSPRDREDTQYF.

CDR3 nucleotide sequence: TGTGCCATCAGTGAATCGGGGAGAGGGGGCGGTGCAGATACGCAGTATTTT. The encoded protein is CAISESGRGGGADTQYF. The chain joins TRBV10-3 to TRBJ2-3; TRBD1 agrees at 7 bases. V shed 3 bases, J shed 4 bases, and the junction held 13 bases outside the gene matches. Per germline, CDR1 ENHRY and CDR2 SYGVKD. This CDR3 has 17 residues.

This clone was picked up one time. This chain connects TRBV6-5 to TRBJ2-5; tentatively, D is TRBD1 (5 bases). The CDR3 runs 15 residues. Looked up from germline, CDR1 is MNHEY and CDR2 is SVGAGI. V was shortened by 0 bases and J by 4 bases, with 12 bases between the two germline ends. CDR3 loop: CASSYSQGLGETQYF. For the CDR3, the DNA is TGTGCCAGCAGTTACTCGCAGGGATTGGGAGAGACCCAGTACTTC.

On this clone: Distinct nucleotide sequences in the sample also encode this CDR3. The chain recombines TRBV25-1 with TRBJ1-3, with a possible D match to TRBD1 (6 bases). Germline-derived CDR1 and CDR2 are MGHDK and SYGVNS. CDR3 length: 13 residues. The V end was cut by 5 bases, the J end by 4 bases, with 9 bases between. The CDR3 region has the DNA TGTGCCAGCAGTAGGGGGTCGGGAAACACCATATATTTT. Translated: CASSRGSGNTIYF.

V gene TRBV5-1 combines with J gene TRBJ2-5; TRBD1 agrees at 11 bases. The CDR3 runs 15 residues. With 4 bases clipped from V and 7 bases from J, the junction kept 9 bases outside the gene matches. From germline, CDR1 is SGHRS and CDR2 YFSETQ. The CDR3 DNA follows: TGCGCCAGCAGCAGCAGGACAGGGGGCTGGGGGACCCAGTACTTC. Its protein product is CASSSRTGGWGTQYF.

J is TRBJ2-2 and V is TRBV7-6, with D possibly being TRBD2 (6 bases). V dropped 6 bases and J dropped 5 bases, with 19 bases sitting between them. Germline V gene data show CDR1 as SGHVS and CDR2 as FNYEAQ. The CDR3 extends over 16 amino acids. In DNA form, the CDR3 reads TGTGCCAGCAGATCTTCCTTCGGGGGTAAAACCGGGGAGCTGTTTTTT. Residues: CASRSSFGGKTGELFF.

This clone appeared a few times. CDR3 in amino acids: CASGLNSHTEAFF. In DNA form, the CDR3 reads TGTGCTAGTGGTTTGAACAGCCACACTGAAGCTTTCTTT. This sequence joins TRBV12-5 and TRBJ1-1; D is ambiguous. V lost 2 bases, J lost 3 bases, and 7 bases lay in between. The CDR3 contains 13 residues. Germline assignment: CDR1 LGHNT and CDR2 FRNRAP.

The CDR3 sequence: CASSGGTEAFF. CDR3 DNA sequence: TGTGCCAGCTCAGGGGGGACTGAAGCTTTCTTT. The chain combines TRBV18 with TRBJ1-1; weak D call: TRBD1 (5 bases). In germline, CDR1 is KGHSH, CDR2 LQKENI. V lost 5 bases, J lost 5 bases, and 6 bases lay in between. The CDR3 contains 11 residues.

The chain employs TRBV5-6 and TRBJ2-3; D is unresolved. CDR1 is SGHDT and CDR2 is YYEEEE in the germline V gene. The CDR3 runs to 12 residues. Trimming removed 4 bases from V and 0 bases from J, with 3 bases in between. CDR3 in amino acids: CASSPSTDTQYF. The CDR3 bases are TGTGCCAGCAGCCCTAGCACAGATACGCAGTATTTT.

This clone is a singleton in its sample. This chain uses TRBV2 with TRBJ1-2, with D perhaps TRBD1 (5 bases). V was trimmed by 3 bases and J by 2 bases, leaving 10 bases between them. Germline loops: CDR1 SNHLY, CDR2 FYNNEI. This CDR3 has 14 amino acids. DNA for the CDR3: TGTGCCAGCAGTGATGTGGGGCCCAACTATGGCTACACCTTC. Translation gives CASSDVGPNYGYTF.

The chain carries TRBV5-1 and TRBJ1-1; no definite D call. This CDR3 spans 15 amino acids. From germline, CDR1 is SGHRS and CDR2 YFSETQ. V lost 0 bases, J lost 0 bases, and 9 bases lay in between. The CDR3 bases are TGCGCCAGCAGCTTGGTTGCGGGTTTGAACACTGAAGCTTTCTTT. Its translation: CASSLVAGLNTEAFF. The full variable domain, its missing parts supplied by reference TRBV5-1 and TRBJ1-1, is KAGVTQTPRYLIKTRGQQVTLSCSPISGHRSVSWYQQTPGQGLQFLFEYFSETQRNKGNFPGRFSGRQFSNSRSEMNVSTLELGDSALYLCASSLVAGLNTEAFFGQGTRLTVV.

V and J are TRBV27 and TRBJ1-2; D not resolved. CDR3 length: 13 residues. The germline gives CDR1 MNHEY, CDR2 SMNVEV (reference sequence). The V gene lost 0 bases and the J gene lost 2 bases, with 4 bases spanning the gap. CDR3 sequence (DNA): TGTGCCAGCAGTTTATCTGAGAACTATGGCTACACCTTC. Translated: CASSLSENYGYTF.

This clone was observed a single time. The CDR3 DNA reads TGTGCCAGCAGTGTTAAGGGGGGCACAGATACGCAGTATTTT. Translated: CASSVKGGTDTQYF. This chain uses TRBV6-4 with TRBJ2-3; D is possibly TRBD1 (6 bases). The CDR3 has 14 amino acids. Germline CDR1 MRHNA, CDR2 SNTAGT. The V and J ends lost 4 bases and 1 base respectively, with 9 bases between them.

The rearrangement uses TRBV2 and TRBJ1-1; the match to TRBD1 covers 11 bases. Germline V lookup: CDR1 SNHLY, CDR2 FYNNEI. CDR3 length: 17 residues. V was clipped by 4 bases and J by 5 bases; unmatched bases: 12. The CDR3 sequence: CASSAYSLGTGGTEAFF. CDR3 DNA: TGTGCCAGCAGTGCCTACTCCCTCGGGACAGGGGGGACTGAAGCTTTCTTT.

In DNA form, the CDR3 reads TGTGCCAGCCAACCCTCGACAGGGAACAAGGAGACCCAGTACTTC. Its protein is CASQPSTGNKETQYF. The rearrangement links TRBV18 to TRBJ2-5; 7 bases align to TRBD1. After removal of 8 bases from V and 5 bases from J, the junction contained 14 bases not matched to a gene. CDR1 and CDR2 (germline): KGHSH, LQKENI. This CDR3 contains 15 residues.

V gene TRBV10-3 combines with J gene TRBJ2-7, with TRBD1 matching 7 bases. J was trimmed by 3 bases and V by 4 bases; bases with no gene match: 6. CDR3 size: 14 residues. CDR1 and CDR2 from the germline V gene are ENHRY and SYGVKD. CDR3 residues: CAISGGQFSYEQYF. CDR3 bases: TGTGCCATCAGTGGGGGACAGTTCAGCTACGAGCAGTACTTC.

The chain links TRBV5-1 to TRBJ2-5; 7 bases map to TRBD1. The CDR3 runs to 13 residues. With 6 bases clipped from V and 4 bases from J, the junction kept 6 bases outside the gene matches. Germline CDR1 reads SGHRS; CDR2 reads YFSETQ. The DNA for the CDR3 is TGCGCCAGCATGTCAGGGGGTCTAGAGACCCAGTACTTC. Its translation: CASMSGGLETQYF.

The V gene is TRBV6-5, the J gene TRBJ1-4; 7 bases align to TRBD1. The V segment lost 5 bases and the J segment 8 bases; nucleotides outside the gene matches: 5. The CDR3 has 13 residues. Looked up from germline, CDR1 is MNHEY and CDR2 is SVGAGI. In DNA form, the CDR3 reads TGTGCCAGCAGTCGAGGGGGCCGGGAAAAACTGTTTTTT. Encoded protein: CASSRGGREKLFF.

The chain joins TRBV9 to TRBJ2-7, with TRBD2 matching 11 bases. V trimming: 0 bases; J trimming: 7 bases; junction bases outside the gene matches: 3. The CDR3 runs 14 residues. The germline CDR1 and CDR2 sequences are SGDLS and YYNGEE. CDR3 nucleotides: TGTGCCAGCAGCGTAGCCCCTAGCGGGGGGGAGCAGTACTTC. Residues: CASSVAPSGGEQYF.

The V and J genes are TRBV4-3 and TRBJ1-3, with 8 bases fitting TRBD1. Germline V gene sequence: CDR1 LGHNA, CDR2 YSLEER. CDR3 length equals 16 residues. J gave up 4 bases and V 0 bases, and 5 bases lay outside the gene matches. The DNA for the CDR3 is TGCGCCAGCAGCCAAGATCTTCAGGGGGCAGGAAACACCATATATTTT. It codes for CASSQDLQGAGNTIYF.